This passage covers 27 T cell receptor beta chains from one sample sequenced in a study of cytomegalovirus exposure and HLA in healthy donors. The assay was immunoSEQ multiplex PCR, and TCRdb's table has in-frame clones only and misses some. The sample has some 250,000 clones, 90% seen once. The sequencing sample was made of PBMCs. The source of these receptors is a young woman in good health and CMV-seronegative.

V is TRBV11-2 and J is TRBJ2-5; 8 bases line up with TRBD2. The CDR3 is made up of 14 amino acids. Germline lookup yields CDR1 SGHAT and CDR2 FQNNGV. With 2 bases clipped from V and 4 bases from J, the junction kept 3 bases outside the gene matches. Written as DNA, the CDR3 is TGTGCCAGCAGCTTATACGGGAGGGGAGAGACCCAGTACTTC. It is translated as CASSLYGRGETQYF.

The chain couples TRBV7-8 to TRBJ2-3; TRBD1 aligns across 8 bases. The CDR3 sequence is 18 residues long. The germline gives CDR1 SGHVS, CDR2 FQNEAQ. J gave up 2 bases and V 5 bases, and 15 bases lay outside the gene matches. Here the CDR3 reads CASSARTGPQRATDTQYF. The CDR3 DNA reads as TGTGCCAGCAGCGCAAGGACAGGGCCGCAGAGGGCCACAGATACGCAGTATTTT. Supplemented by reference TRBV7-8 and TRBJ2-3, the full variable domain reads GAGVSQSPRYKVAKRGQDVALRCDPISGHVSLFWYQQALGQGPEFLTYFQNEAQLDKSGLPSDRFFAERPEGSVSTLKIQRTQQEDSAVYLCASSARTGPQRATDTQYFGPGTRLTVL.

The chain couples TRBV28 to TRBJ1-5, with 9 bases that match TRBD1. The junction had 7 bases not matched to a gene; V was cut back by 6 bases and J by 7 bases. The CDR3 consists of 14 residues. Germline CDR1 MDHEN, CDR2 SYDVKM. CDR3 coding DNA: TGTGCCAGCAGACAACAGGGGGCTGGCCAGCCCCAGCATTTT. Translation gives CASRQQGAGQPQHF.

The chain recombines TRBV6-5 with TRBJ2-7, with 10 positions matching TRBD2. V gave up 2 bases and J gave up 5 bases; unmatched junction bases: 3. The germline CDR1 and CDR2 sequences are MNHEY and SVGAGI. CDR3 length: 14 residues. The CDR3 sequence is CASSYLAGADEQYF. CDR3 sequence (DNA): TGTGCCAGCAGTTACCTAGCGGGAGCGGACGAGCAGTACTTC.

This chain uses TRBV14 with TRBJ1-2, with D possibly being TRBD1 (6 bases). From germline, CDR1 is SGHDN and CDR2 FVKESK. There are 14 residues in the CDR3. V was shortened by 3 bases and J by 7 bases, with 15 bases between the two germline ends. The CDR3 loop reads CASSHLSGERGYTF. As DNA, the CDR3 is TGTGCCAGCAGCCACTTGTCAGGGGAGCGTGGCTACACCTTC.

This chain joins TRBV9 and TRBJ2-1; D possibly corresponds to TRBD1 (5 bases). CDR3 length: 16 residues. Deletions cut 2 bases from V and 0 bases from J, with 12 bases between. The germline gives CDR1 SGDLS, CDR2 YYNGEE. The CDR3 loop reads CASSVEAGLSYNEQFF. The CDR3 nucleotides are TGTGCCAGCAGCGTCGAAGCAGGGCTCTCCTACAATGAGCAGTTCTTC.

The V call is TRBV28, the J call TRBJ2-3, with 9 nucleotides matching TRBD1. The CDR3 consists of 16 residues. The V segment lost 8 bases and the J segment 0 bases; nucleotides outside the gene matches: 9. The germline CDR1 and CDR2 sequences are MDHEN and SYDVKM. The chain's CDR3 is CASRTGTGFSTDTQYF. CDR3 nucleotides: TGTGCCAGCCGAACCGGGACAGGGTTCAGCACAGATACGCAGTATTTT. Full variable domain (missing parts from reference TRBV28 and TRBJ2-3): DVKVTQSSRYLVKRTGEKVFLECVQDMDHENMFWYRQDPGLGLRLIYFSYDVKMKEKGDIPEGYSVSREKKERFSLILESASTNQTSMYLCASRTGTGFSTDTQYFGPGTRLTVL.

The gene calls are TRBV7-8 and TRBJ2-7; D tentatively fits TRBD1 or TRBD2 (5 bases each). The CDR3 extends over 16 amino acids. Deletions cut 4 bases from V and 1 base from J, with 17 bases between. Germline values: CDR1 SGHVS, CDR2 FQNEAQ. Written as DNA, the CDR3 is TGTGCCAGCAGCTCATTACCCCGGGACCTATCCTACGAGCAGTACTTC. This sequence encodes CASSSLPRDLSYEQYF.

The CDR3 region is CASSVLSYEQYF. The CDR3 bases are TGTGCCAGCAGTGTTCTGAGCTACGAGCAGTACTTC. The rearrangement links TRBV2 to TRBJ2-7; D remains unclear. V was clipped by 4 bases and J by 3 bases, with 7 bases between them. The CDR3 length is 12 residues. The V gene's germline CDR1 is SNHLY and CDR2 FYNNEI.

This clone was counted once. The DNA for the CDR3 is TGTGCCAGCAGCGCGGATGATAGCTCCTACGAGCAGTACTTC. It yields the protein CASSADDSSYEQYF. The rearrangement joins TRBV6-5 to TRBJ2-7; no reliable D call. V shed 6 bases and J shed 0 bases, with 12 bases lying between them. This CDR3 contains 14 residues. The germline V gene encodes CDR1 MNHEY and CDR2 SVGAGI.

The gene calls are TRBV29-1 and TRBJ2-1; D unclear. Per germline, CDR1 SQVTM and CDR2 ANQGSEA. The CDR3 runs to 9 residues. The CDR3 DNA sequence: TGCAACTCCTACAATGAGCAGTTCTTC. Its protein product is CNSYNEQFF.

The chain combines TRBV5-1 with TRBJ2-2; TRBD2 might be the D (5 bases). Germline V lookup: CDR1 SGHRS, CDR2 YFSETQ. Trimming stripped 5 bases from V and 3 bases from J, with 17 bases between. The CDR3 is made up of 16 amino acids. This CDR3 is CASRALGGLDTGELFF. CDR3 coding DNA: TGCGCCAGCAGGGCTCTAGGAGGATTGGACACCGGGGAGCTGTTTTTT.

The chain employs TRBV4-2 and TRBJ1-2, with a weak D call TRBD1 (6 bases). This CDR3 contains 15 residues. Trimming took off 1 base at V and 4 bases at J, with 13 bases between the two ends. The germline gives CDR1 LGHNA, CDR2 YNFKEQ. This chain's CDR3 is CASSQGQVRLYGYTF. The CDR3 coding sequence is TGTGCCAGCAGCCAAGGACAGGTTCGGCTCTATGGCTACACCTTC.

The chain combines TRBV7-3 with TRBJ2-1; D unclear. CDR1 and CDR2 (germline): SGHTA, FQGTGA. The CDR3 spans 18 residues. The V gene lost 2 bases and the J gene lost 5 bases, with 22 bases spanning the gap. In nucleotides, the CDR3 is TGTGCCAGCAGCTTATGGATAGGGCCAGTTAAGGATCACAATGAGCAGTTCTTC. This encodes CASSLWIGPVKDHNEQFF.

The J gene is TRBJ2-3, the V gene TRBV7-3; D could derive from TRBD1 or TRBD2 (6 bases each). Germline CDR1 reads SGHTA; CDR2 reads FQGTGA. CDR3 length: 16 amino acids. Trimming shortened V by 2 bases and J by 6 bases, and 18 bases separated the two germline ends. CDR3 in amino acids: CASSLSGAAHQDTQYF. Written as DNA, the CDR3 is TGTGCCAGCAGCTTATCGGGGGCCGCACATCAGGATACGCAGTATTTT. Full variable domain (remainder filled in from reference TRBV7-3 and TRBJ2-3): GAGVSQTPSNKVTEKGKYVELRCDPISGHTALYWYRQSLGQGPEFLIYFQGTGAADDSGLPNDRFFAVRPEGSVSTLKIQRTERGDSAVYLCASSLSGAAHQDTQYFGPGTRLTVL.

This chain links TRBV15 with TRBJ2-7; 7 bases are a match to TRBD1. This CDR3 region has 16 residues. Germline lookup yields CDR1 LNHNV and CDR2 YYDKDF (reference sequence). V lost 2 bases and J lost 0; bases outside the gene matches: 7. Here the CDR3 reads CATSRWVRGTSYEQYF. As DNA, the CDR3 is TGTGCCACCAGCAGATGGGTCAGGGGGACCTCCTACGAGCAGTACTTC.

The CDR3 DNA reads as TGTGCCAGCAGCTTAGGGGGATCGAGCTATGGCTACACCTTC. This gives the protein CASSLGGSSYGYTF. This sequence joins TRBV7-9 and TRBJ1-2, with unresolved D. This CDR3 has 14 residues. V lost 1 base to trimming and J lost 4 bases, with 10 bases between them. Germline V CDR1 and CDR2: SEHNR, FQNEAQ (reference sequence).

The rearrangement joins TRBV7-9 to TRBJ2-3; weak D call: TRBD1 (5 bases). Trimming pared 1 base from V and 2 bases from J, leaving 13 bases between. Germline V lookup: CDR1 SEHNR, CDR2 FQNEAQ (reference sequence). This CDR3 contains 16 residues. In nucleotides, the CDR3 is TGTGCCAGCAGCTTAGTGGTGGGGCCAGACACAGATACGCAGTATTTT. Protein: CASSLVVGPDTDTQYF. Full variable domain (missing parts from reference TRBV7-9 and TRBJ2-3): DTGVSQNPRHKITKRGQNVTFRCDPISEHNRLYWYRQTLGQGPEFLTYFQNEAQLEKSRLLSDRFSAERPKGSFSTLEIQRTEQGDSAMYLCASSLVVGPDTDTQYFGPGTRLTVL.

This clone has just one count. The genes are TRBV11-2 and TRBJ2-5, with D possibly TRBD2 on 5 matching bases. The ends were cut back, 2 bases at V and 1 base at J, with 14 bases in the middle. Germline V gene data show CDR1 as SGHAT and CDR2 as FQNNGV. The CDR3 has 16 amino acids. This chain's CDR3 is CASSLFRGQTQETQYF. The CDR3 nucleotides read TGTGCCAGCAGCTTATTCAGAGGGCAGACCCAAGAGACCCAGTACTTC.

For this clone: Within the sample, other DNA sequences also encode this same CDR3. V is TRBV7-9 and J is TRBJ1-1; D is unclear. Germline V CDR1 and CDR2: SEHNR, FQNEAQ (reference sequence). The CDR3 covers 13 residues. Between the trimmed V and J ends, which lost 3 bases and 1 base, there was a span of 6 bases. The CDR3 bases are TGTGCCAGCAGCTTTCCAGGGAACACTGAAGCTTTCTTT. Protein product: CASSFPGNTEAFF.

The rearrangement uses TRBV30 and TRBJ1-4; 7 bases fit TRBD1. The CDR3 extends over 15 amino acids. Germline-derived CDR1 and CDR2 are GTSNPN and SVGIG (reference sequence). The trim removed 3 bases at V and 2 bases at J, leaving 6 bases unmatched. Here the CDR3 DNA reads TGTGCCTGGAGATTACAGGGGATTACTAATGAAAAACTGTTTTTT. Amino acid sequence: CAWRLQGITNEKLFF. Supplemented by reference TRBV30 and TRBJ1-4, the full variable domain reads SQTIHQWPATLVQPVGSPLSLECTVEGTSNPNLYWYRQAAGRGLQLLFYSVGIGQISSEVPQNLSASRPQDRQFILSSKKLLLSDSGFYLCAWRLQGITNEKLFFGSGTQLSVL.

V usage is TRBV4-3 and J usage is TRBJ2-7; perhaps D is TRBD1 or TRBD2 (5 bases each). Germline V gene sequence: CDR1 LGHNA, CDR2 YSLEER. The CDR3 is 16 amino acids. V was pared by 0 bases and J by 1 base, with 13 bases between. CDR3 coding DNA: TGCGCCAGCAGCCAAGATTTCCAGGGACGGTCCTACGAGCAGTACTTC. Its translation: CASSQDFQGRSYEQYF.

J is TRBJ2-5 and V is TRBV15; D not certain. V shed 4 bases and J shed 2 bases, with 8 bases lying between them. Germline values: CDR1 LNHNV, CDR2 YYDKDF (reference sequence). The CDR3 runs to 13 residues. The CDR3 reads CATSNRIQETQYF. CDR3 sequence (DNA): TGTGCCACCAGCAACAGAATTCAAGAGACCCAGTACTTC.

The CDR3 DNA is TGCGCCAGCAGCCCGAAACCGGGACAGGGGGCGAGTGAGCAGTACTTC. This encodes CASSPKPGQGASEQYF. The chain is built from TRBV5-1 and TRBJ2-7, with TRBD1 matching over 12 bases. The CDR3 has 16 amino acids. The V gene's germline CDR1 is SGHRS and CDR2 YFSETQ. V lost 4 bases to trimming and J lost 7 bases; unmatched junction nucleotides: 12.

This chain joins TRBV19 and TRBJ2-7; 9 bases fit TRBD1. The trim removed 3 bases at V and 4 bases at J, leaving 1 base unmatched. Germline CDR1 is LNHDA and CDR2 is SQIVND (reference sequence). The CDR3 contains 13 residues. CDR3 nucleotide sequence: TGTGCCAGTAGTATGGGACAGGGTTACGAGCAGTACTTC. Its protein is CASSMGQGYEQYF. The variable domain in full, completed from reference TRBV19 and TRBJ2-7, reads DGGITQSPKYLFRKEGQNVTLSCEQNLNHDAMYWYRQDPGQGLRLIYYSQIVNDFQKGDIAEGYSVSREKKESFPLTVTSAQKNPTAFYLCASSMGQGYEQYFGPGTRLTVT.

The rearrangement links TRBV15 to TRBJ2-7; 10 bases are a match to TRBD2. Germline values: CDR1 LNHNV, CDR2 YYDKDF (reference sequence). This CDR3 is 15 amino acids long. Trimming removed 5 bases from V and 5 bases from J; junction bases left unmatched: 9. The chain's CDR3 is CATSVRAGGPNEQYF. The CDR3 DNA follows: TGTGCCACCAGCGTCCGAGCGGGAGGGCCGAACGAGCAGTACTTC.

The rearrangement uses TRBV7-2 and TRBJ1-1; the D gene is possibly TRBD1 (6 bases). The CDR3 has 14 residues. With 2 bases removed from V and 1 base from J, the gap between germline ends came to 8 bases. Germline V gene data show CDR1 as SGHTA and CDR2 as FQGNSA. CDR3 DNA: TGTGCCAGCAGCTTACAGGGGAGGAACACTGAAGCTTTCTTT. Amino acid sequence: CASSLQGRNTEAFF.